This T cell receptor (beta chain) originates from a study of T cell responses to AZD1222 COVID-19 vaccine. Findings of the study overall: Clonal diversity was possibly underestimated, and the donors were mostly white British, with more females. Two doses of AZD1222 preceded a rise in Spike-specific TCR breadth and depth. Reportedly, nearly half the spike-specific TCRs target unmutated variant regions.

As regards this clone: Its target is not known.

Assay used: immunoSEQ multiplex PCR; TCRdb lists only in-frame clones, some missing. The sample has roughly 120,000 clones, approximately 89% seen once. The receptor's source is an adult in good health. The starting material was peripheral blood, obtained on day 0 of AZD1222 vaccination.

DNA for the CDR3: TGTGCCAGCAGTTCGACAGGGATAGTGAACACTGAAGCTTTCTTT. Translated, it gives CASSSTGIVNTEAFF. The chain uses TRBV6-5 and TRBJ1-1; 7 bases agree with TRBD1. The CDR3 covers 15 residues. The germline V gene has CDR1 MNHEY and CDR2 SVGAGI. V dropped 4 bases and J dropped 0; count of bases not matched to a gene: 5.